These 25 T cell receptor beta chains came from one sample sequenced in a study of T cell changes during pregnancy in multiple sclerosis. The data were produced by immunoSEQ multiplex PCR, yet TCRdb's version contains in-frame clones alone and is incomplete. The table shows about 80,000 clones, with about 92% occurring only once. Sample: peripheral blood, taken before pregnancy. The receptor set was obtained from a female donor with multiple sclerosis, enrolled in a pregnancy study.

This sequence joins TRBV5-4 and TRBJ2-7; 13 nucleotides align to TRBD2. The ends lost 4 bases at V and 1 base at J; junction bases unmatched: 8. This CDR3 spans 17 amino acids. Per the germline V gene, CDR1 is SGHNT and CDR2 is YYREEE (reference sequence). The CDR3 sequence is CASSDGLAGVGSYEQYF. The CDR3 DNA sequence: TGTGCCAGCAGCGATGGACTAGCGGGAGTAGGATCCTACGAGCAGTACTTC.

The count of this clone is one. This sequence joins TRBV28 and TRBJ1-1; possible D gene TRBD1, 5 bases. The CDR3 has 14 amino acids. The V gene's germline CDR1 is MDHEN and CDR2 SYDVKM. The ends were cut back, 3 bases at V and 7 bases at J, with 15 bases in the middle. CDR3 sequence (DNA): TGTGCCAGCAGTTTCCCCAAGCCAGGGTTTGAAGCTTTCTTT. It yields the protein CASSFPKPGFEAFF.

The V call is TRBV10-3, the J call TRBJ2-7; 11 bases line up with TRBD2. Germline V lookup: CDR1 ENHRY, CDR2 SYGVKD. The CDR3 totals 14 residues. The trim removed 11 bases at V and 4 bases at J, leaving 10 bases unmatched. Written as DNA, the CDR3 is TGTGCCGTCGCGGTTGGGACTAGCGGTTACGAGCAGTACTTC. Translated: CAVAVGTSGYEQYF.

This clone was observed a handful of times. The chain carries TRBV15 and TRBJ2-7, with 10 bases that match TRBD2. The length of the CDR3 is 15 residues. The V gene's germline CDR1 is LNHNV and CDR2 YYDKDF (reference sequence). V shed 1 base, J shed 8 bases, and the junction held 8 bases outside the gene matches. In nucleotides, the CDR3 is TGTGCCACCAGCAGAGGGCGAAGCGGGAGGGCGCAGCAGTACTTC. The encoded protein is CATSRGRSGRAQQYF.

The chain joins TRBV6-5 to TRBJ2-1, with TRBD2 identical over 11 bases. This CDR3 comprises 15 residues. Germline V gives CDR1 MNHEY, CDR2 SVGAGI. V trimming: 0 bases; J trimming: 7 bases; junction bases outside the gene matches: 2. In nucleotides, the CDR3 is TGTGCCAGCAGTTACTCAATAGCGGGAGGGAATGAGCAGTTCTTC. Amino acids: CASSYSIAGGNEQFF.

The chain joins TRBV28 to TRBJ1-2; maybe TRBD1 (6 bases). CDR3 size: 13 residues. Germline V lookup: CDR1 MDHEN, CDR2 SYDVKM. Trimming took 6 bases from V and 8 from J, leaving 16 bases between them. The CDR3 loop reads CASSPTGSIGYTF. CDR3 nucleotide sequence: TGTGCCAGCAGCCCGACAGGATCAATCGGCTACACCTTC.

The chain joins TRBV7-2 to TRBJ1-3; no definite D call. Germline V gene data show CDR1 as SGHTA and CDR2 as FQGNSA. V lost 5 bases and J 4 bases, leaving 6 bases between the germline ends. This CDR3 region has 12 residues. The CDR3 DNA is TGTGCCAGCAGCCTCCAGGGAAACACCATATATTTT. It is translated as CASSLQGNTIYF.

Here the CDR3 DNA reads TGCGCCAGCAGCTTGGCCGGAGGACAGGGCTACGAGCAGTACTTC. Its protein is CASSLAGGQGYEQYF. V and J are TRBV5-1 and TRBJ2-7, with 8 nucleotides matching TRBD1. The V segment lost 0 bases and the J segment 3 bases; nucleotides outside the gene matches: 5. The CDR3 length is 15 residues. Germline values: CDR1 SGHRS, CDR2 YFSETQ. Full variable domain (rest looked up from reference TRBV5-1 and TRBJ2-7): KAGVTQTPRYLIKTRGQQVTLSCSPISGHRSVSWYQQTPGQGLQFLFEYFSETQRNKGNFPGRFSGRQFSNSRSEMNVSTLELGDSALYLCASSLAGGQGYEQYFGPGTRLTVT.

The CDR3 protein is CASRSGRRTAGALGETQYF. CDR3 bases: TGTGCCAGCAGATCGGGACGGAGGACAGCGGGAGCCCTGGGGGAGACCCAGTACTTC. J is TRBJ2-5 and V is TRBV2; 8 nucleotides match TRBD2. J was trimmed by 5 bases and V by 6 bases; bases with no gene match: 23. The germline V gene has CDR1 SNHLY and CDR2 FYNNEI. This CDR3 spans 19 amino acids.

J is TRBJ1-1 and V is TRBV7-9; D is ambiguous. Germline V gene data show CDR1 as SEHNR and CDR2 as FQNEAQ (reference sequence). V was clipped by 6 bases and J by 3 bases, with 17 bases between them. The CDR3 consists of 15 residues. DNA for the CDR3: TGTGCCAGCAGACCTGCTTCGGGGAGGGACACTGAAGCTTTCTTT. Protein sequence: CASRPASGRDTEAFF. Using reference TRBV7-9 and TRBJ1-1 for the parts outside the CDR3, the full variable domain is DTGVSQNPRHKITKRGQNVTFRCDPISEHNRLYWYRQTLGQGPEFLTYFQNEAQLEKSRLLSDRFSAERPKGSFSTLEIQRTEQGDSAMYLCASRPASGRDTEAFFGQGTRLTVV.

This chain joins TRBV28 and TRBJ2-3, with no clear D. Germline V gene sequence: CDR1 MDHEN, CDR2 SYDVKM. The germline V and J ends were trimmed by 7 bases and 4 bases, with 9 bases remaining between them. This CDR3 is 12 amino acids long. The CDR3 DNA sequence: TGTGCCAGCAAGAGCTCCGCAGATACGCAGTATTTT. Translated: CASKSSADTQYF.

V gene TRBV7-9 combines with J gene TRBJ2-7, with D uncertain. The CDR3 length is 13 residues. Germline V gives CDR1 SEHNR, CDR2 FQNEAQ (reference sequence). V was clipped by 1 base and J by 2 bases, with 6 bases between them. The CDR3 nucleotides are TGTGCCAGCAGCTTAGACCCAGCCTACGAGCAGTACTTC. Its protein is CASSLDPAYEQYF.

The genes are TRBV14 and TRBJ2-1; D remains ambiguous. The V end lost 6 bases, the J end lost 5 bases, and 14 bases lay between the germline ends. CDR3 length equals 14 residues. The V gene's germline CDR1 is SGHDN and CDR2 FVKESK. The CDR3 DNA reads TGTGCCAGCAGTACAGAGTTACCGAACAATGAGCAGTTCTTC. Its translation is CASSTELPNNEQFF.

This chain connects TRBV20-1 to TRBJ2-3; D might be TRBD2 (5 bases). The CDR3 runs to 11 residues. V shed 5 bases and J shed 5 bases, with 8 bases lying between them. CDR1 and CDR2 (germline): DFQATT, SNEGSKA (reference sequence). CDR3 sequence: CSAGRGDTQYF. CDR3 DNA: TGCAGTGCTGGCCGGGGAGATACGCAGTATTTT.

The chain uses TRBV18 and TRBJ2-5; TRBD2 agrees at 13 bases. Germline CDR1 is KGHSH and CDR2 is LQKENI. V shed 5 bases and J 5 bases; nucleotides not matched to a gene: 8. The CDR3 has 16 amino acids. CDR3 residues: CASSEGLAGSRETQYF. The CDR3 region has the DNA TGTGCCAGCTCAGAGGGACTAGCGGGATCGAGGGAGACCCAGTACTTC.

This chain's CDR3 is CASSRAGGFYEQYF. For the CDR3, the DNA is TGTGCCAGCAGTCGAGCGGGAGGGTTCTACGAGCAGTACTTC. The J gene is TRBJ2-7, the V gene TRBV28; 10 bases align to TRBD2. The CDR3 extends over 14 amino acids. J lost 3 bases, V lost 5 bases, and 4 bases had no gene match. Germline CDR1 MDHEN, CDR2 SYDVKM.

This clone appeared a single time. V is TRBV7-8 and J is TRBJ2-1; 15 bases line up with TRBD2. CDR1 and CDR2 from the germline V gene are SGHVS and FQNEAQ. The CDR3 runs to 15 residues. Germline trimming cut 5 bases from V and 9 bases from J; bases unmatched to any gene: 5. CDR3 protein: CASSPGLAGGSEQFF. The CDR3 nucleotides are TGTGCCAGCAGCCCGGGACTAGCGGGAGGCAGTGAGCAGTTCTTC.

The CDR3 nucleotides are TGTGCCAGCAGCTTGTCCACAGGGACAGATACGCAGTATTTT. This gives the protein CASSLSTGTDTQYF. V is TRBV5-4 and J is TRBJ2-3; a possible D gene is TRBD1 (6 bases). V was trimmed by 1 base and J by 3 bases, leaving 9 bases between them. Germline lookup yields CDR1 SGHNT and CDR2 YYREEE (reference sequence). There are 14 residues in the CDR3.

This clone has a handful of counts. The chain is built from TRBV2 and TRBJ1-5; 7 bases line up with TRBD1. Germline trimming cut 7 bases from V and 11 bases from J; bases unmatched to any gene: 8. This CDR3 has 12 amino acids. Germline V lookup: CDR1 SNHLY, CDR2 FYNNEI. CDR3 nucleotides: TGTGCCAGCAAGGAGGGGGCTCTGGCCCAGCATTTT. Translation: CASKEGALAQHF. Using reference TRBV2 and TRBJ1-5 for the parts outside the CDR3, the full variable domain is EPEVTQTPSHQVTQMGQEVILRCVPISNHLYFYWYRQILGQKVEFLVSFYNNEISEKSEIFDDQFSVERPDGSNFTLKIRSTKLEDSAMYFCASKEGALAQHFGDGTRLSIL.

The CDR3 bases are TGTGCCAGCAGCGTATCGGACTGGAGCTACAATGAGCAGTTCTTC. It is translated as CASSVSDWSYNEQFF. The chain is built from TRBV6-5 and TRBJ2-1; D is possibly TRBD2 (5 bases). Trimming shortened V by 6 bases and J by 3 bases, and 15 bases separated the two germline ends. Germline V gene lookup returns CDR1 MNHEY and CDR2 SVGAGI. CDR3 size: 15 residues.

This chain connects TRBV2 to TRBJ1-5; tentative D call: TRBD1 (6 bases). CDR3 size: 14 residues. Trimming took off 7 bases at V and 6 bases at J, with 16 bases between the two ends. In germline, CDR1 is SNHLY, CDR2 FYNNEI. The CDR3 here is CASKSDSPFQPQHF. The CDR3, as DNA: TGTGCCAGCAAGTCGGACAGTCCTTTTCAGCCCCAGCATTTT. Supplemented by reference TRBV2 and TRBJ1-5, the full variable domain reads EPEVTQTPSHQVTQMGQEVILRCVPISNHLYFYWYRQILGQKVEFLVSFYNNEISEKSEIFDDQFSVERPDGSNFTLKIRSTKLEDSAMYFCASKSDSPFQPQHFGDGTRLSIL.

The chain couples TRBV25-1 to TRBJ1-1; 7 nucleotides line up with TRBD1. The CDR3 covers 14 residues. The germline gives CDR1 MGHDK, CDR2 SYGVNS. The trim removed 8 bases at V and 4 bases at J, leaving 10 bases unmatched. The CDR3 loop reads CASSRRGDVTEAFF. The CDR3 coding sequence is TGTGCCAGCTCGCGCAGGGGGGACGTCACTGAAGCTTTCTTT.

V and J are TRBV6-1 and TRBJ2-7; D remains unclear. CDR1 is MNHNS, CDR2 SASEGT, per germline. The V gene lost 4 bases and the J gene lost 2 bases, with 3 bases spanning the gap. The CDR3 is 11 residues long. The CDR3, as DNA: TGTGCCAGCAGTGCTACCTACGAGCAGTACTTC. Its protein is CASSATYEQYF.

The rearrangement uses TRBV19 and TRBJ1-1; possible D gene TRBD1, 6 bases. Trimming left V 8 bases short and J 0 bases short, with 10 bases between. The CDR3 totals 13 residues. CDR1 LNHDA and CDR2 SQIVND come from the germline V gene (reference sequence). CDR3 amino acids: CASLDRLNTEAFF. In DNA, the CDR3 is TGTGCCAGTCTGGACAGACTGAACACTGAAGCTTTCTTT.

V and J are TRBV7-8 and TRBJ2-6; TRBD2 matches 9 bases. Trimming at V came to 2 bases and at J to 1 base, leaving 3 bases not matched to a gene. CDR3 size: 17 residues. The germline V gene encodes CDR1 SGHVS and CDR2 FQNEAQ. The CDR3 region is CASSLPSGTSGANVLTF. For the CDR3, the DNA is TGTGCCAGCAGCTTACCTAGCGGGACTTCTGGGGCCAACGTCCTGACTTTC.